These 3 T cell receptor beta chains were sequenced from one sample in a study of cytomegalovirus exposure and HLA in healthy donors. The PCR used 60 Vbeta and 13 Jbeta primers. Profiling relied on immunoSEQ multiplex PCR, and the TCRdb table lists in-frame clones only, not all of them. This sample has about 170,000 clones, with over 80% found just once. Sequencing input: PBMCs. The source is a girl aged 5-17 years in good health and CMV-seropositive.

This chain connects TRBV5-1 to TRBJ2-2, with a weak D call TRBD1 (5 bases). The germline CDR1 and CDR2 sequences are SGHRS and YFSETQ. The CDR3 covers 14 residues. Trimming took off 0 bases at V and 5 bases at J, with 8 bases between the two ends. The CDR3 is CASSLGRQTGELFF. As DNA, the CDR3 is TGCGCCAGCAGCTTGGGAAGACAGACCGGGGAGCTGTTTTTT.

CDR3 region: CASSVAELTDTQYF. CDR3 sequence (DNA): TGTGCCAGCAGCGTCGCGGAGCTCACAGATACGCAGTATTTT. The chain employs TRBV9 and TRBJ2-3; D is ambiguous. Trimming took 2 bases from V and 2 from J, leaving 9 bases between them. Germline V gene sequence: CDR1 SGDLS, CDR2 YYNGEE. The CDR3 is 14 amino acids.

The V call is TRBV5-4, the J call TRBJ2-5; 11 bases line up with TRBD2. Per the germline V gene, CDR1 is SGHNT and CDR2 is YYREEE (reference sequence). The trim removed 4 bases at V and 5 bases at J, leaving 7 bases unmatched. The CDR3 contains 15 residues. This chain's CDR3 is CASSPRLAGTETQYF. DNA of the CDR3: TGTGCCAGCAGCCCTAGACTAGCGGGAACGGAGACCCAGTACTTC.